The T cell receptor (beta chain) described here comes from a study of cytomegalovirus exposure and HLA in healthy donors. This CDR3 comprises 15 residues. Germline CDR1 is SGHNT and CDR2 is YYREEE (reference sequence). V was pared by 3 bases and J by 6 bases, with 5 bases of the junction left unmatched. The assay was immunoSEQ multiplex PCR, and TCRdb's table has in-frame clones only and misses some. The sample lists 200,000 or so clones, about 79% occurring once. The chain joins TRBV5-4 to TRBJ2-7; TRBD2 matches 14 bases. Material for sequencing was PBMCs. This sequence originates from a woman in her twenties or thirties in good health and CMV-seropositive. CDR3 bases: TGTGCCAGCAGCTCGGGACTAGCGGGAGTCGGCGAGCAGTACTTC. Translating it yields CASSSGLAGVGEQYF.